The T cell receptor (beta chain) under discussion was sequenced for a study of Ad26.COV2.S vaccination and SARS-CoV-2 variants. Study-wide context: The donor belonged to the COV1001 Ad26.COV2.S trial arm. Ad26.COV2.S shots went into the muscle once or twice, 56 days apart.

The treatment denotes: 15 to 20 received Ad26.COV2.S at low or high dose, single or two shots; roughly five received placebo; per-sample allocation not given. Repertoires come from day 63 after the first vaccine or placebo injection. Repertoires were generated with immunoSEQ multiplex PCR, while TCRdb's copy carries only in-frame clones and drops some. The sample shows hundreds of thousands of clones, roughly 90% of them seen only once. V dropped 3 bases and J dropped 0 bases, with 12 bases sitting between them. Germline V CDR1 and CDR2: LGHDT, YNNKEL (reference sequence). CDR3 length equals 16 residues.

The receptor was isolated from a person aged 18-65 years who received the Ad26.COV2.S COVID-19 vaccine or a placebo. This chain connects TRBV3-1 (or the pseudogene TRBV3-2) to TRBJ1-3, with D unresolved. Sample: peripheral blood, taken in a trial of Ad26.COV2.S vaccine versus placebo. In DNA, the CDR3 is TGTGCCAGCAGCCACAACGGAATTAGCTCTGGAAACACCATATATTTT. Its protein product is CASSHNGISSGNTIYF.